The 2 T cell receptor beta chains below were found in one sample sequenced in a study of T cell responses to AZD1222 COVID-19 vaccine. Sequenced by immunoSEQ multiplex PCR; TCRdb stores in-frame clones only, minus some. The sample records fewer than 100,000 clones, 88% being singletons. The starting material was peripheral blood, obtained on day 0 of AZD1222 vaccination. Receptor source: an adult in good health.

This chain uses TRBV7-8 with TRBJ1-4, with unresolved D. Germline CDR1 reads SGHVS; CDR2 reads FQNEAQ. V was trimmed by 1 base and J by 6 bases, leaving 9 bases between them. The CDR3 loop spans 14 amino acids. The CDR3 is CASSLGAEDEKLFF. CDR3 in DNA: TGTGCCAGCAGCTTAGGGGCGGAGGATGAAAAACTGTTTTTT.

The rearrangement uses TRBV28 and TRBJ2-7, with D unclear. This CDR3 is 15 amino acids long. V lost 8 bases and J 1 base, leaving 18 bases between the germline ends. CDR1 and CDR2 (germline): MDHEN, SYDVKM. CDR3 DNA: TGTGCCAGCTCCTTTATCGGCGGCGGATCCTACGAGCAGTACTTC. Protein product: CASSFIGGGSYEQYF.